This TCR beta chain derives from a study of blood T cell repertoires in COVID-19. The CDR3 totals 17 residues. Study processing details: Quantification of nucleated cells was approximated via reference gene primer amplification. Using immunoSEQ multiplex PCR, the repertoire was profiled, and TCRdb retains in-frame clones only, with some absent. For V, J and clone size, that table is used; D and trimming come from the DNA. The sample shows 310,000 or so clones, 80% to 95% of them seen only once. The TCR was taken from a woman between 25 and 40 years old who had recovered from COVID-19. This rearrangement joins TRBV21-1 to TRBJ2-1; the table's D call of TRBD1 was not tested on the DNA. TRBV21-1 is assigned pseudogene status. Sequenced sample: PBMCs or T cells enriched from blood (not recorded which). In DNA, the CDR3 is TGTGCCAGCAGCACCTACCCCGGGACAGGGGCACACAATGAGCAGTTCTTC. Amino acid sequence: CASSTYPGTGAHNEQFF.